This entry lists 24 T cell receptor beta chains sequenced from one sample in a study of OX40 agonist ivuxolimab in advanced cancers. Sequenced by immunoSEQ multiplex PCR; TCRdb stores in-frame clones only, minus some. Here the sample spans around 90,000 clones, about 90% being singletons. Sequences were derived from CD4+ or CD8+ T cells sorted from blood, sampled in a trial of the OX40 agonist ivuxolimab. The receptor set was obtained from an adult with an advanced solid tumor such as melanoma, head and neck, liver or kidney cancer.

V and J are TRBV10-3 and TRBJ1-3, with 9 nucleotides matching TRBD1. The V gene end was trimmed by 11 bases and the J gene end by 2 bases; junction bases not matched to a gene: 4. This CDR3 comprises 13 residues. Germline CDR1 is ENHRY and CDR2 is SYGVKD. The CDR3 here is CAGRQGAGNTIYF. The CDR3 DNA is TGTGCCGGACGACAGGGGGCTGGAAACACCATATATTTT.

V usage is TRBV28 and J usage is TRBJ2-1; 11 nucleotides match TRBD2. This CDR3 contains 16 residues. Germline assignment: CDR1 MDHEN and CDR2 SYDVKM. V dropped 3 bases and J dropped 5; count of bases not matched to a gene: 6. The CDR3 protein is CASSFMTSGADNEQFF. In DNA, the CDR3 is TGTGCCAGCAGTTTCATGACTAGCGGGGCCGACAATGAGCAGTTCTTC. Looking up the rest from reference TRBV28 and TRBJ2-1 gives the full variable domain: DVKVTQSSRYLVKRTGEKVFLECVQDMDHENMFWYRQDPGLGLRLIYFSYDVKMKEKGDIPEGYSVSREKKERFSLILESASTNQTSMYLCASSFMTSGADNEQFFGPGTRLTVL.

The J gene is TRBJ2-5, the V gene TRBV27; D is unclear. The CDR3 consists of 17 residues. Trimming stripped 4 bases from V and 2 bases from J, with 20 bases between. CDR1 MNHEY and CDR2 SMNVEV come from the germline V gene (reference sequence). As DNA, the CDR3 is TGTGCCAGCAGTTCAATGCCACGGGCCACAATGCAAGAGACCCAGTACTTC. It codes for CASSSMPRATMQETQYF.

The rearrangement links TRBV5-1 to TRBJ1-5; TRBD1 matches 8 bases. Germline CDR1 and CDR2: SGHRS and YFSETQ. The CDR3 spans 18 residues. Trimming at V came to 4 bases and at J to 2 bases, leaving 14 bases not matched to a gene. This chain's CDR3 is CASSPGTGGGLGNQPQHF. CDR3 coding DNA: TGCGCCAGCAGCCCCGGGACAGGTGGGGGATTAGGCAATCAGCCCCAGCATTTT.

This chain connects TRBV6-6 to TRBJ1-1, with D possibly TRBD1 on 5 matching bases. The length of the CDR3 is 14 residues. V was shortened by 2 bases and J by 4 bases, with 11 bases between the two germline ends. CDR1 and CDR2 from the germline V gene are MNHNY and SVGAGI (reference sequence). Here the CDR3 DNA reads TGTGCCAGCAGTTACGCGGGGGGGACCACTGAAGCTTTCTTT. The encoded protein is CASSYAGGTTEAFF.

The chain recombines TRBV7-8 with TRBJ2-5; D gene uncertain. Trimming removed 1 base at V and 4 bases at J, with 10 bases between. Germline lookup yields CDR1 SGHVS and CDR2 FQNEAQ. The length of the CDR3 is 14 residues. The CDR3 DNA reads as TGTGCCAGCAGCTTAGTTGGTAGGGCAGAGACCCAGTACTTC. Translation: CASSLVGRAETQYF.

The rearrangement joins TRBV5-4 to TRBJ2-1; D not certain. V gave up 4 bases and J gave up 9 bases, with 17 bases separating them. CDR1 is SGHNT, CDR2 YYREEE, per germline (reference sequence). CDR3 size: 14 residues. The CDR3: CASSLNSDSSEQFF. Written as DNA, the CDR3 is TGTGCCAGCAGCCTAAATTCTGACTCCTCTGAGCAGTTCTTC.

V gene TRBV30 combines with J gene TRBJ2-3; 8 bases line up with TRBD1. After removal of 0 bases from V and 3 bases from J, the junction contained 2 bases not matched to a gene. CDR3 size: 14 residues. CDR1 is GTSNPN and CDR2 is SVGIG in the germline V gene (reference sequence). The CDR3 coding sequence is TGTGCCTGGAGTGTACGACAGGGGACAGATACGCAGTATTTT. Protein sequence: CAWSVRQGTDTQYF.

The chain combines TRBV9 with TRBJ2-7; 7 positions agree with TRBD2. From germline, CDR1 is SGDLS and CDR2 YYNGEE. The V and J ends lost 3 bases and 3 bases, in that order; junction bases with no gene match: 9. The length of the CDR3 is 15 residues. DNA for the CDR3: TGTGCCAGCAGCGAGGGGACTACCCAGGGCTACGAGCAGTACTTC. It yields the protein CASSEGTTQGYEQYF.

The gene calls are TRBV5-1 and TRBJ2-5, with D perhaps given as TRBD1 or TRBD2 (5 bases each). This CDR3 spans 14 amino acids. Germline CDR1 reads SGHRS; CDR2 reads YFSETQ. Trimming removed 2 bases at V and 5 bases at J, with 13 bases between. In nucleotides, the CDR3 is TGCGCCAGCAGCTTTGGGGGTCTAGGGGAGACCCAGTACTTC. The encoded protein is CASSFGGLGETQYF.

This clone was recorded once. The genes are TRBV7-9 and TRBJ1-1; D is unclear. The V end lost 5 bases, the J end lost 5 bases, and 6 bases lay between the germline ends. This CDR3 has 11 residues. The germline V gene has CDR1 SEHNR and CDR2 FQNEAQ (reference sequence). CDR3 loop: CASSISTEAFF. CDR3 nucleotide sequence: TGTGCCAGCAGCATATCAACTGAAGCTTTCTTT.

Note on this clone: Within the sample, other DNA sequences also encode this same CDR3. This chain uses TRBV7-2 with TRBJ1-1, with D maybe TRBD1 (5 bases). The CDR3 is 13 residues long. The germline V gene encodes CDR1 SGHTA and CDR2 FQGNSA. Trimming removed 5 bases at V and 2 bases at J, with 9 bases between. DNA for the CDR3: TGTGCCAGCAGCCGGACACCAAACACTGAAGCTTTCTTT. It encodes CASSRTPNTEAFF.

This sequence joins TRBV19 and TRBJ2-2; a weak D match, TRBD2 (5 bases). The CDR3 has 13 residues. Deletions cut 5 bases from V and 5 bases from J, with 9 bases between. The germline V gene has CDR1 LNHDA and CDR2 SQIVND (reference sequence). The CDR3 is CASSDTGTGELFF. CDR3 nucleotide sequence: TGTGCCAGTAGTGATACGGGAACCGGGGAGCTGTTTTTT.

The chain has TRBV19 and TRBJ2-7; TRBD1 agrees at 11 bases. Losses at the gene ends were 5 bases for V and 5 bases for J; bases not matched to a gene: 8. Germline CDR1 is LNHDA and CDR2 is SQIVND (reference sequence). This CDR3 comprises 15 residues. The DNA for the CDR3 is TGTGCCAGTAGTGATCCGGGACAGGGGGGACACGAGCAGTACTTC. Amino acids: CASSDPGQGGHEQYF.

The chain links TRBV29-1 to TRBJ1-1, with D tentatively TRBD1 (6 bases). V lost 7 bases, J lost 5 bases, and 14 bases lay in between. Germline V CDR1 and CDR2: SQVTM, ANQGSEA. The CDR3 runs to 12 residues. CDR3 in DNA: TGCAGCGCTCGGACAGTCGGAACTGAAGCTTTCTTT. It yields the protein CSARTVGTEAFF.

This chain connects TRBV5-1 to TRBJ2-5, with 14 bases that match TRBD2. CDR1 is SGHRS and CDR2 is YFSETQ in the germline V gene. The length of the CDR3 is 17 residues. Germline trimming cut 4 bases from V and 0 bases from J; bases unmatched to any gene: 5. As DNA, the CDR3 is TGCGCCAGCAGCCACCGACTAGCGGGAGGGTACCAAGAGACCCAGTACTTC. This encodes CASSHRLAGGYQETQYF.

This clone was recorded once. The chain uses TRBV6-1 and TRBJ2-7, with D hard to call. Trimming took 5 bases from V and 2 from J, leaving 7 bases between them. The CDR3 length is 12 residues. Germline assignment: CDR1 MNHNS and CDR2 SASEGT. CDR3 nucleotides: TGTGCCAGCAGTTCCACTGCCTACGAGCAGTACGTC. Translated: CASSSTAYEQYV.

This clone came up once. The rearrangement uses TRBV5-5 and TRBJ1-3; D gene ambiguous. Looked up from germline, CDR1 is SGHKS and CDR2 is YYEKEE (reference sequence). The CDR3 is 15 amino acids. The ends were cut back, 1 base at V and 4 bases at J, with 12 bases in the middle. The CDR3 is CASSLIISSGNTIYF. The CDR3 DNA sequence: TGTGCCAGCAGCTTGATCATTAGTAGCGGAAACACCATATATTTT. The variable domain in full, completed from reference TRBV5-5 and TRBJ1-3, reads DAGVTQSPTHLIKTRGQQVTLRCSPISGHKSVSWYQQVLGQGPQFIFQYYEKEERGRGNFPDRFSARQFPNYSSELNVNALLLGDSALYLCASSLIISSGNTIYFGEGSWLTVV.

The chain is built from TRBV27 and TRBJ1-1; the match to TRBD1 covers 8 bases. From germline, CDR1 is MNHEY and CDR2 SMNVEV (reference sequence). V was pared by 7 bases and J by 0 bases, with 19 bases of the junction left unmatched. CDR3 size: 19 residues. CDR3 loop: CASTTSGQASYGMNTEAFF. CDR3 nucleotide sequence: TGTGCCAGCACCACCTCGGGACAGGCAAGTTATGGAATGAACACTGAAGCTTTCTTT.

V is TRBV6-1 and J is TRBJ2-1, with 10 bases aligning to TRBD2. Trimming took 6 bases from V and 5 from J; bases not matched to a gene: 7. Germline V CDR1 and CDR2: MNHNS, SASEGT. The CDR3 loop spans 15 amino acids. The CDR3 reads CASRETSGTHNEQFF. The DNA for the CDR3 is TGTGCCAGCAGGGAAACTAGCGGGACCCACAATGAGCAGTTCTTC.

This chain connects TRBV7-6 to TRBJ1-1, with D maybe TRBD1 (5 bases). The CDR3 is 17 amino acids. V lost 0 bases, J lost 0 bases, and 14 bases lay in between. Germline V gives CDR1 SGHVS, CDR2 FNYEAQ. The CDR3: CASSLAVFGGMNTEAFF. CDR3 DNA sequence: TGTGCCAGCAGCTTAGCGGTATTCGGGGGGATGAACACTGAAGCTTTCTTT.

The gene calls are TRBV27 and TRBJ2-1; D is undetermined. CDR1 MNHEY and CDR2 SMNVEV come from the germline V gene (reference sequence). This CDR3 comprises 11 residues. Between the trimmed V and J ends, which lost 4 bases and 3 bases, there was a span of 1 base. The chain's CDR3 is CASSYYNEQFF. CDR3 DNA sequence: TGTGCCAGCAGTTACTACAATGAGCAGTTCTTC.

CDR3 region: CATSRDMAGNTEAFF. In DNA form, the CDR3 reads TGTGCCACCAGCAGAGATATGGCGGGGAACACTGAAGCTTTCTTT. The chain couples TRBV15 to TRBJ1-1, with D uncertain. The CDR3 has 15 amino acids. Germline CDR1 and CDR2: LNHNV and YYDKDF (reference sequence). Trimming took off 0 bases at V and 1 base at J, with 9 bases between the two ends.

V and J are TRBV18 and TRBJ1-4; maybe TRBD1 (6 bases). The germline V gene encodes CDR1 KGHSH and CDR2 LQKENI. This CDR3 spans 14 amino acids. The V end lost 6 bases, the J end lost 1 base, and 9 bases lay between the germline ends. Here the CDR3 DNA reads TGTGCCAGCTCGAGGACAGAAACTAATGAAAAACTGTTTTTT. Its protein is CASSRTETNEKLFF.